This T cell receptor beta chain was sequenced for a study of T cells after yellow fever vaccination. With regard to this clonotype: Its antigen is currently unknown.

Researchers made TCR cDNA using 5'RACE template switching, and this step added a universal primer site and UMIs. MiXCR, run by TCRdb on the 5' RACE reads, gives a single entry per CDR3 protein. In the table there are just under 600,000 distinct CDR3 sequences, around an eighth of which are singletons. The length of the CDR3 is 16 residues. V shed 0 bases, J shed 4 bases, and the junction held 5 bases outside the gene matches. Germline lookup yields CDR1 DFQATT and CDR2 SNEGSKA (reference sequence). Study findings and constraints: Re-detected after boosting: most primary clones, about 96% of CD4 and about 85% of CD8. Though it reached lower strength, the secondary response hit its peak faster, day 5 versus 15.

The starting material was PBMCs, obtained on the day of the yellow fever booster vaccination. The J gene is TRBJ2-1, the V gene TRBV20-1; TRBD2 matches 11 bases. The TCR comes from a man aged 25 to 40 who received the YFV17D yellow fever vaccine. The CDR3 spells CSARDSGRAPYNEQFF. Written as DNA, the CDR3 is TGCAGTGCTAGAGATAGCGGGAGGGCCCCTTACAATGAGCAGTTCTTC.